These 20 T cell receptor beta chains share one sample of origin, sequenced in a study of blood T cell repertoires in COVID-19 (dated by TCRdb to the early 2020s). The library was made by the immunoSEQ multiplex PCR assay. TCRdb mirrors the immuneACCESS table, restricted to in-frame sequences. Some clones are absent from its copies; in checked studies, under half trace to an unresolved V gene, and the reason for the others is unknown. Counted in this sample were roughly 260,000 clones; about 85% of them appeared once. The ten largest clones capture 4% of the sample. Sequenced input: peripheral blood. Receptors originate from a man in his sixties who had recovered from COVID-19.

The CDR3 region is CASSEARGSGLRRETQYF. DNA for the CDR3: TGTGCCAGCAGTGAAGCGCGGGGTAGCGGGTTACGACGGGAGACCCAGTACTTC. The genes are TRBV2 and TRBJ2-5; 7 nucleotides align to TRBD2. The length of the CDR3 is 18 residues. The V gene's germline CDR1 is SNHLY and CDR2 FYNNEI. Losses at the gene ends were 0 bases for V and 5 bases for J; bases not matched to a gene: 15.

This clone has only one observation. V and J are TRBV30 and TRBJ2-5; a possible D gene is TRBD2 (5 bases). The CDR3 length is 13 residues. V lost 0 bases, J lost 9 bases, and 14 bases lay in between. Germline V CDR1 and CDR2: GTSNPN, SVGIG (reference sequence). The CDR3 sequence: CAWSVPGSGAQYF. The CDR3 region has the DNA TGTGCCTGGAGTGTACCGGGGAGTGGGGCCCAGTACTTC.

The genes are TRBV7-3 and TRBJ2-6; no definite D call. Germline V CDR1 and CDR2: SGHTA, FQGTGA. The CDR3 is made up of 13 amino acids. The V and J ends lost 3 bases and 4 bases respectively, with 4 bases between them. CDR3 coding DNA: TGTGCCAGCAGCTTGAGGGGGGCCAACGTCCTGACTTTC. Its protein is CASSLRGANVLTF. The variable domain in full, completed from reference TRBV7-3 and TRBJ2-6, reads GAGVSQTPSNKVTEKGKYVELRCDPISGHTALYWYRQSLGQGPEFLIYFQGTGAADDSGLPNDRFFAVRPEGSVSTLKIQRTERGDSAVYLCASSLRGANVLTFGAGSRLTVL.

The chain is built from TRBV21-1 and TRBJ2-1; the table calls TRBD1, which could not be checked here. TRBV21-1 is an annotated pseudogene. This CDR3 region has 16 residues. CDR3 nucleotide sequence: TGTGCCAGCAGCGACCCCGGGGACAGGGGTTTGCATGAGCAGTTCTTC. Amino acid sequence: CASSDPGDRGLHEQFF.

J is TRBJ2-7 and V is TRBV11-2; TRBD2 is a possible D gene (5 bases). V lost 5 bases to trimming and J lost 3 bases, with 17 bases between them. The CDR3 length is 15 residues. Per germline, CDR1 SGHAT and CDR2 FQNNGV. The DNA of the CDR3 is TGTGCCAGCAGCCGACCGGCGGGTGGTGTCTACGAGCAGTACTTC. Residues: CASSRPAGGVYEQYF.

V usage is TRBV19 and J usage is TRBJ1-2; 7 nucleotides agree with TRBD1. From germline, CDR1 is LNHDA and CDR2 SQIVND (reference sequence). Losses at the gene ends were 2 bases for V and 4 bases for J; bases not matched to a gene: 1. This CDR3 has 13 residues. In nucleotides, the CDR3 is TGTGCCAGTAGTATACGGGACAGCTATGGCTACACCTTC. Protein sequence: CASSIRDSYGYTF.

This clone was seen just once. The gene calls are TRBV19 and TRBJ2-5; no clear D. The CDR3 runs 11 residues. The ends were cut back, 4 bases at V and 9 bases at J, with 9 bases in the middle. Germline assignment: CDR1 LNHDA and CDR2 SQIVND (reference sequence). The CDR3 DNA is TGTGCCAGTAGTACCCCGGCGGCCCAGTACTTC. It is translated as CASSTPAAQYF. The full variable domain, rest sourced from reference TRBV19 and TRBJ2-5, is DGGITQSPKYLFRKEGQNVTLSCEQNLNHDAMYWYRQDPGQGLRLIYYSQIVNDFQKGDIAEGYSVSREKKESFPLTVTSAQKNPTAFYLCASSTPAAQYFGPGTRLLVL.

The chain is built from TRBV7-3 and TRBJ2-5; the match to TRBD1 covers 9 bases. With 4 bases clipped from V and 2 bases from J, the junction kept 2 bases outside the gene matches. The germline CDR1 and CDR2 sequences are SGHTA and FQGTGA. CDR3 length: 14 residues. The CDR3 sequence is CASSSDRGQETQYF. The DNA for the CDR3 is TGTGCCAGCAGCTCAGACAGGGGGCAAGAGACCCAGTACTTC.

V is TRBV4-1 and J is TRBJ1-4; D perhaps matches TRBD1 (6 bases). From germline, CDR1 is MGHRA and CDR2 YSYEKL. This CDR3 is 17 amino acids long. With 1 base removed from V and 6 bases from J, the gap between germline ends came to 18 bases. The CDR3 DNA follows: TGCGCCAGCAGCCAAGCCCTTAACAGGGCTAGAGATGAAAAACTGTTTTTT. This codes for CASSQALNRARDEKLFF.

The V call is TRBV7-9, the J call TRBJ1-2; TRBD1 might be the D (5 bases). CDR3 length: 15 residues. Trimming left V 0 bases short and J 6 bases short, with 14 bases between. The germline V gene has CDR1 SEHNR and CDR2 FQNEAQ (reference sequence). CDR3 in DNA: TGTGCCAGCAGCTTAGCAGGGGTTCCCAATGATGGCTACACCTTC. This sequence encodes CASSLAGVPNDGYTF.

V usage is TRBV24-1 and J usage is TRBJ2-1, with D hard to call. This CDR3 comprises 14 residues. Germline V CDR1 and CDR2: KGHDR, SFDVKD. The germline V and J ends were trimmed by 5 bases and 3 bases, with 10 bases remaining between them. This CDR3 is CATSANTFYNEQFF. As DNA, the CDR3 is TGTGCCACCAGTGCCAATACTTTCTACAATGAGCAGTTCTTC.

The count of this clone is one. This chain joins TRBV6-6 and TRBJ1-1; 8 bases are shared with TRBD1. The CDR3 is 15 amino acids. Looked up from germline, CDR1 is MNHNY and CDR2 is SVGAGI (reference sequence). The V segment lost 2 bases and the J segment 4 bases; nucleotides outside the gene matches: 6. The CDR3 sequence is CASSYKRTGTTEAFF. CDR3 coding DNA: TGTGCCAGCAGTTACAAGCGGACAGGGACCACTGAAGCTTTCTTT.

The genes are TRBV6-1 and TRBJ1-1; the D is unclear. Trimming pared 5 bases from V and 8 bases from J, leaving 15 bases between. The CDR3 runs to 13 residues. The V gene's germline CDR1 is MNHNS and CDR2 SASEGT. CDR3 DNA sequence: TGTGCCAGCAGTCACCCGAACCGGGGAGAAGCTTTCTTT. It encodes CASSHPNRGEAFF.

The chain links TRBV3-1 (or the pseudogene TRBV3-2) to TRBJ1-5; D ambiguous. This CDR3 spans 17 amino acids. Per germline, CDR1 LGHDT and CDR2 YNNKEL (reference sequence). Trimming removed 1 base at V and 5 bases at J, with 18 bases between. DNA of the CDR3: TGTGCCAGCAGCCAAGGGAGGTCAACCAACTACTATCAGCCCCAGCATTTT. Amino acid sequence: CASSQGRSTNYYQPQHF.

V gene TRBV10-3 combines with J gene TRBJ2-5; D is ambiguous. The length of the CDR3 is 15 residues. V lost 3 bases and J lost 1, with 12 bases in between. The germline CDR1 and CDR2 sequences are ENHRY and SYGVKD. The CDR3 nucleotides are TGTGCCATCAGTGAATTGGGTACGGGCCAAGAGACCCAGTACTTC. Protein product: CAISELGTGQETQYF.

The chain joins TRBV15 to TRBJ1-5; D not resolved. The CDR3 totals 15 residues. The V gene lost 0 bases and the J gene lost 7 bases, with 13 bases spanning the gap. CDR1 LNHNV and CDR2 YYDKDF come from the germline V gene (reference sequence). As DNA, the CDR3 is TGTGCCACCAGCAGAGAGAGGGCCTTCAGCCAGCCCCAGCATTTT. Translation: CATSRERAFSQPQHF.

The rearrangement joins TRBV7-2 to TRBJ1-2; D remains ambiguous. V dropped 2 bases and J dropped 6 bases, with 16 bases sitting between them. CDR1 is SGHTA and CDR2 is FQGNSA in the germline V gene. The CDR3 spans 15 residues. This CDR3 is CASSLTSGGINGYTF. The CDR3 region has the DNA TGTGCCAGCAGCTTAACATCGGGAGGGATTAATGGCTACACCTTC.

This sequence joins TRBV27 and TRBJ1-4, with 7 positions matching TRBD1. The CDR3 is 16 residues long. From germline, CDR1 is MNHEY and CDR2 SMNVEV (reference sequence). V gave up 5 bases and J gave up 7 bases; unmatched junction bases: 13. The CDR3 DNA follows: TGTGCCAGCAGTAGAAACGGAATCTACAGGGGTGAAAAACTGTTTTTT. It is translated as CASSRNGIYRGEKLFF.

The rearrangement uses TRBV4-2 and TRBJ1-2, with 10 bases that match TRBD1. The CDR3 has 16 amino acids. With V trimmed by 4 bases and J by 3 bases, 8 bases remained unmatched. Germline V gives CDR1 LGHNA, CDR2 YNFKEQ. CDR3 residues: CASSRDRGITDYGYTF. CDR3 in DNA: TGTGCCAGCAGCCGGGACAGGGGTATTACAGACTATGGCTACACCTTC.

The V call is TRBV9, the J call TRBJ2-3; D might be TRBD1 (5 bases). The CDR3 spans 18 residues. V dropped 0 bases and J dropped 4 bases, with 21 bases sitting between them. Per germline, CDR1 SGDLS and CDR2 YYNGEE. This CDR3 is CASSVATATWGNADTQYF. The CDR3 nucleotides read TGTGCCAGCAGCGTAGCTACGGCAACCTGGGGCAACGCAGATACGCAGTATTTT.